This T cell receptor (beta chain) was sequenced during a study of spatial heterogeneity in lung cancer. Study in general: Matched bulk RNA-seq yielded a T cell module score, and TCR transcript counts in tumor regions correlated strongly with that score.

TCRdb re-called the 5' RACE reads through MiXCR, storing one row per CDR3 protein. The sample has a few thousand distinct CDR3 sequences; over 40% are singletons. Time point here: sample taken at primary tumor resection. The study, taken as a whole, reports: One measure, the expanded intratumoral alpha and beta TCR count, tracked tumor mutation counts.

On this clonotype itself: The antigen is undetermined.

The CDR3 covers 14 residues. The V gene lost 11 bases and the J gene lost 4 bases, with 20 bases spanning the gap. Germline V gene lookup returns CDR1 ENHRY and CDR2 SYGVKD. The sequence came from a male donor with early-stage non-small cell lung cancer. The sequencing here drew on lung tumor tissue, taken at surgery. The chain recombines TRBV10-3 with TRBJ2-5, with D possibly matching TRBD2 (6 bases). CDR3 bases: TGTGCCGTCGGAGGGATGTCGGAGGGAGAGACCCAGTACTTC. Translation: CAVGGMSEGETQYF.